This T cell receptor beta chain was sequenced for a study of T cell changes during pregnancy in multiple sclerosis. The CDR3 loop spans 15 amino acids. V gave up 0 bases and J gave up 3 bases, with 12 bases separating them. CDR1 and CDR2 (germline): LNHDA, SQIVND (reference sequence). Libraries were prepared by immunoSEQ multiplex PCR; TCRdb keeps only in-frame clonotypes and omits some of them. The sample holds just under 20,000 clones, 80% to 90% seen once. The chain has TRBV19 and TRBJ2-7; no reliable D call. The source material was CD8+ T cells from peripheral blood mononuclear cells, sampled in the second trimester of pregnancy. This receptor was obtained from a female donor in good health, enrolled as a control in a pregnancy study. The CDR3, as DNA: TGTGCCAGTAGTATAGAATTTGACACACTCTACGAGCAGTACTTC. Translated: CASSIEFDTLYEQYF.